Below, 29 T cell receptor beta chains from the same sample are listed, as sequenced in a study of cytomegalovirus exposure and HLA in healthy donors. This PCR relied on a set of 60 Vbeta primers and 13 Jbeta primers. Produced via immunoSEQ multiplex PCR; TCRdb's table is partial and in-frame only. The table includes about 140,000 clones, over 80% detected once. The sequencing input was PBMCs. The origin of the receptors is a female donor in good health and CMV-seronegative.

The rearrangement links TRBV6-1 to TRBJ2-7; 11 bases fit TRBD2. Germline trimming cut 8 bases from V and 0 bases from J; bases unmatched to any gene: 6. The germline V gene encodes CDR1 MNHNS and CDR2 SASEGT. This CDR3 comprises 15 residues. CDR3 sequence reads: CASLGLAGLSYEQYF. In nucleotides, the CDR3 is TGTGCCAGCCTCGGACTAGCGGGCCTCTCCTACGAGCAGTACTTC.

V and J are TRBV13 and TRBJ2-7; weak D call: TRBD1 (5 bases). With 5 bases removed from V and 3 bases from J, the gap between germline ends came to 23 bases. The CDR3 consists of 17 residues. Germline CDR1 is PRHDT and CDR2 is FYEKMQ (reference sequence). The CDR3 DNA follows: TGTGCCAGCAGCCTCAGAAGCCAGGGTCCGCCTTTCTACGAGCAGTACTTC. Its protein product is CASSLRSQGPPFYEQYF.

The chain recombines TRBV18 with TRBJ1-1; D not resolved. This CDR3 spans 13 amino acids. With 2 bases removed from V and 1 base from J, the gap between germline ends came to 5 bases. CDR1 and CDR2 from the germline V gene are KGHSH and LQKENI. CDR3 sequence reads: CASSPVGNTEAFF. As DNA, the CDR3 is TGTGCCAGCTCACCAGTCGGGAACACTGAAGCTTTCTTT.

The chain uses TRBV14 and TRBJ2-5, with 7 bases identical to TRBD1. The germline CDR1 and CDR2 sequences are SGHDN and FVKESK. The CDR3 extends over 14 amino acids. J gave up 1 base and V 5 bases, and 4 bases lay outside the gene matches. CDR3 amino acids: CASSYGTAQETQYF. CDR3 nucleotides: TGTGCCAGCAGCTACGGGACAGCCCAAGAGACCCAGTACTTC. The entire variable domain, with the rest obtained from reference TRBV14 and TRBJ2-5, is as follows: EAGVTQFPSHSVIEKGQTVTLRCDPISGHDNLYWYRRVMGKEIKFLLHFVKESKQDESGMPNNRFLAERTGGTYSTLKVQPAELEDSGVYFCASSYGTAQETQYFGPGTRLLVL.

V gene TRBV28 combines with J gene TRBJ2-7, with 9 bases lining up with TRBD1. The ends lost 6 bases at V and 7 bases at J; junction bases unmatched: 4. In germline, CDR1 is MDHEN, CDR2 SYDVKM. The CDR3 sequence is 12 residues long. The CDR3 loop reads CASRQGAREQYF. The DNA for the CDR3 is TGTGCCAGCAGACAGGGGGCGCGAGAGCAGTACTTC.

The chain combines TRBV29-1 with TRBJ1-4; 10 bases match TRBD1. The junction had 11 bases not matched to a gene; V was cut back by 4 bases and J by 0 bases. Germline CDR1 and CDR2: SQVTM and ANQGSEA. The CDR3 loop spans 18 amino acids. CDR3 in DNA: TGCAGCGTTGCCCTGGACAGGGGGAGTATTGCAACTAATGAAAAACTGTTTTTT. Translation gives CSVALDRGSIATNEKLFF.

This chain joins TRBV18 and TRBJ1-4; D perhaps matches TRBD1 (6 bases). The V and J ends lost 2 bases and 7 bases respectively, with 11 bases between them. There are 14 residues in the CDR3. Germline CDR1 is KGHSH and CDR2 is LQKENI. The CDR3 DNA sequence: TGTGCCAGCTCACCAAGGGACACCTTTGAAAAACTGTTTTTT. As protein: CASSPRDTFEKLFF. Together with reference TRBV18 and TRBJ1-4, the CDR3 gives the full variable domain: NAGVMQNPRHLVRRRGQEARLRCSPMKGHSHVYWYRQLPEEGLKFMVYLQKENIIDESGMPKERFSAEFPKEGPSILRIQQVVRGDSAAYFCASSPRDTFEKLFFGSGTQLSVL.

The J gene is TRBJ1-1, the V gene TRBV19; D gene ambiguous. The V gene lost 1 base and the J gene lost 1 base, with 7 bases spanning the gap. There are 14 residues in the CDR3. The V gene's germline CDR1 is LNHDA and CDR2 SQIVND (reference sequence). CDR3 coding DNA: TGTGCCAGTAGTATAGGGCACCAGAACACTGAAGCTTTCTTT. Its translation is CASSIGHQNTEAFF. The entire variable domain, with the rest obtained from reference TRBV19 and TRBJ1-1, is as follows: DGGITQSPKYLFRKEGQNVTLSCEQNLNHDAMYWYRQDPGQGLRLIYYSQIVNDFQKGDIAEGYSVSREKKESFPLTVTSAQKNPTAFYLCASSIGHQNTEAFFGQGTRLTVV.

This clone came up a few times. V and J are TRBV28 and TRBJ1-2; no reliable D call. Trimming removed 10 bases at V and 1 base at J, with 4 bases between. Germline V gene sequence: CDR1 MDHEN, CDR2 SYDVKM. The CDR3 spans 10 residues. For the CDR3, the DNA is TGTGCCACAGTTAACTATGGCTACACCTTC. Translation gives CATVNYGYTF.

The genes are TRBV27 and TRBJ1-2; D perhaps matches TRBD1 (5 bases). The CDR3 spans 13 residues. CDR1 and CDR2 (germline): MNHEY, SMNVEV (reference sequence). Deletions cut 3 bases from V and 4 bases from J, with 9 bases between. For the CDR3, the DNA is TGTGCCAGCAGTTTGCAGGGCGGCTATGGCTACACCTTC. This codes for CASSLQGGYGYTF.

This chain joins TRBV20-1 and TRBJ2-1; D unclear. Germline V gives CDR1 DFQATT, CDR2 SNEGSKA (reference sequence). V gave up 4 bases and J gave up 6 bases, with 7 bases separating them. The CDR3 runs 11 residues. The DNA of the CDR3 is TGCAGTGCTACCCGAGGCAATGAGCAGTTCTTC. Its protein is CSATRGNEQFF.

This chain connects TRBV6-5 to TRBJ2-2, with TRBD1 matching over 8 bases. From germline, CDR1 is MNHEY and CDR2 SVGAGI. This CDR3 is built from 15 residues. V was clipped by 6 bases and J by 0 bases; unmatched bases: 3. The CDR3 loop reads CASSADRANTGELFF. CDR3 DNA sequence: TGTGCCAGCAGCGCGGACAGGGCGAACACCGGGGAGCTGTTTTTT.

As for this clone: The junction departs from the called germline gene at one end, perhaps through a read error. The rearrangement links TRBV5-1 to TRBJ2-5, with a weak D call TRBD2 (5 bases). CDR3 length: 10 amino acids. Germline V gives CDR1 SGHRS, CDR2 YFSETQ. The CDR3 bases are TGCGCCAGCCTGGGAGAGGCCCAGTACTTC. Translation gives CASLGEAQYF.

This sequence joins TRBV5-6 and TRBJ1-3; TRBD1 matches at 8 bases. Per germline, CDR1 SGHDT and CDR2 YYEEEE. Germline trimming cut 3 bases from V and 4 bases from J; bases unmatched to any gene: 3. The CDR3 spans 14 residues. For the CDR3, the DNA is TGTGCCAGCAGCTCCCAGGGGGCAGGAAACACCATATATTTT. It specifies CASSSQGAGNTIYF.

The table lists this clone with a few counts. The chain recombines TRBV28 with TRBJ1-1; no clear D. CDR3 length: 12 amino acids. Germline CDR1 is MDHEN and CDR2 is SYDVKM. Trimming took off 10 bases at V and 10 bases at J, with 19 bases between the two ends. The CDR3 loop reads CATSTPAAGAFF. The DNA of the CDR3 is TGTGCCACCTCAACCCCGGCGGCGGGAGCTTTCTTT.

The chain couples TRBV7-9 to TRBJ2-7, with D unresolved. From germline, CDR1 is SEHNR and CDR2 FQNEAQ (reference sequence). The CDR3 runs 16 residues. The germline V and J ends were trimmed by 1 base and 0 bases, with 13 bases remaining between them. CDR3: CASSLVGPLNSYEQYF. The CDR3, as DNA: TGTGCCAGCAGCTTAGTTGGGCCCCTGAACTCCTACGAGCAGTACTTC.

This clone has a single count. The chain has TRBV28 and TRBJ1-5; D uncertain. Germline assignment: CDR1 MDHEN and CDR2 SYDVKM. Trimming took 5 bases from V and 3 from J, leaving 2 bases between them. This CDR3 is built from 11 residues. Written as DNA, the CDR3 is TGTGCCAGCAGTCACAATCAGCCCCAGCATTTT. Residues: CASSHNQPQHF.

The CDR3 loop reads CASSRRQARITGELFF. In DNA, the CDR3 is TGTGCCAGTAGTCGCCGACAGGCCAGAATCACCGGGGAGCTGTTTTTT. This chain uses TRBV19 with TRBJ2-2; weak D call: TRBD1 (6 bases). From germline, CDR1 is LNHDA and CDR2 SQIVND (reference sequence). The V end lost 5 bases, the J end lost 4 bases, and 17 bases lay between the germline ends. This CDR3 is 16 amino acids long.

The genes are TRBV9 and TRBJ2-1; 8 bases map to TRBD2. The CDR3 runs to 16 residues. The V gene end was trimmed by 2 bases and the J gene end by 8 bases; junction bases not matched to a gene: 12. Germline CDR1 reads SGDLS; CDR2 reads YYNGEE. CDR3 amino acids: CASSVSGTSTTYEQFF. In nucleotides, the CDR3 is TGTGCCAGCAGCGTGTCCGGGACTAGTACTACGTATGAGCAGTTCTTC. The full variable domain, completed using reference TRBV9 and TRBJ2-1, is DSGVTQTPKHLITATGQRVTLRCSPRSGDLSVYWYQQSLDQGLQFLIQYYNGEERAKGNILERFSAQQFPDLHSELNLSSLELGDSALYFCASSVSGTSTTYEQFFGPGTRLTVL.

This sequence joins TRBV6-5 and TRBJ1-1; TRBD1 agrees at 11 bases. In germline, CDR1 is MNHEY, CDR2 SVGAGI. With 6 bases clipped from V and 1 base from J, the junction kept 4 bases outside the gene matches. The CDR3 covers 15 residues. CDR3 nucleotide sequence: TGTGCCAGCAGACCGGACAGGGGGCGGAACACTGAAGCTTTCTTT. This translates into CASRPDRGRNTEAFF.

This sequence joins TRBV27 and TRBJ1-4; no reliable D call. Trimming stripped 4 bases from V and 0 bases from J, with 3 bases between. CDR1 MNHEY and CDR2 SMNVEV come from the germline V gene (reference sequence). The CDR3 extends over 13 amino acids. The CDR3 loop reads CASSSSTNEKLFF. The CDR3 nucleotides are TGTGCCAGCAGTTCATCAACTAATGAAAAACTGTTTTTT.

The chain recombines TRBV2 with TRBJ2-2, with 10 nucleotides matching TRBD2. The CDR3 extends over 18 amino acids. Per the germline V gene, CDR1 is SNHLY and CDR2 is FYNNEI. With 8 bases clipped from V and 5 bases from J, the junction kept 17 bases outside the gene matches. For the CDR3, the DNA is TGTGCCAGCGAAGCCTTAGCGGGGGGCCCACGGGGTACCGGGGAGCTGTTTTTT. Residues: CASEALAGGPRGTGELFF.

The chain joins TRBV19 to TRBJ1-5; 7 nucleotides agree with TRBD1. The CDR3 contains 15 residues. Germline loops: CDR1 LNHDA, CDR2 SQIVND (reference sequence). V was pared by 3 bases and J by 6 bases, with 8 bases of the junction left unmatched. DNA of the CDR3: TGTGCCAGTAGTATGGCCGACAGGGTTGGTCAGCCCCAGCATTTT. Translation gives CASSMADRVGQPQHF.

The rearrangement uses TRBV6-5 and TRBJ2-7; D ambiguous. CDR3 length equals 12 residues. V dropped 2 bases and J dropped 7 bases, with 9 bases sitting between them. CDR1 is MNHEY, CDR2 SVGAGI, per germline. CDR3 protein: CASSYLDGEQYF. CDR3 nucleotides: TGTGCCAGCAGTTACCTTGACGGGGAGCAGTACTTC.

Remarks on this clone: Other DNA sequences in this specimen translate into the identical CDR3. The CDR3 region is CASSSTGGTEAFF. The CDR3 region has the DNA TGTGCCAGTAGTTCCACAGGGGGCACTGAAGCTTTCTTT. J is TRBJ1-1 and V is TRBV19, with 8 bases matching TRBD1. The CDR3 consists of 13 residues. With 5 bases clipped from V and 4 bases from J, the junction kept 3 bases outside the gene matches. The V gene's germline CDR1 is LNHDA and CDR2 SQIVND (reference sequence).

The chain links TRBV7-9 to TRBJ2-7, with 8 bases that match TRBD2. The CDR3 sequence is 16 residues long. Per germline, CDR1 SEHNR and CDR2 FQNEAQ (reference sequence). Trimming at V came to 4 bases and at J to 3 bases, leaving 11 bases not matched to a gene. Here the CDR3 reads CASSSTQAGGNYEQYF. The CDR3, as DNA: TGTGCCAGCAGCTCTACCCAGGCGGGAGGCAACTACGAGCAGTACTTC.

The chain links TRBV27 to TRBJ1-1; 8 bases line up with TRBD1. There are 12 residues in the CDR3. CDR1 MNHEY and CDR2 SMNVEV come from the germline V gene (reference sequence). With 5 bases clipped from V and 9 bases from J, the junction kept 5 bases outside the gene matches. CDR3 in DNA: TGTGCCAGCAGTCCAACCAGGGGGCAAGCTTTCTTT. It codes for CASSPTRGQAFF.

V and J are TRBV4-1 and TRBJ2-7; tentative D call: TRBD1 (6 bases). The V end was cut by 1 base, the J end by 4 bases, with 14 bases between. The CDR3 covers 15 residues. Germline CDR1 is MGHRA and CDR2 is YSYEKL. The CDR3, as DNA: TGCGCCAGCAGCCAAGGTACAGGGAGCGTGTACGAGCAGTACTTC. This translates into CASSQGTGSVYEQYF.

The rearrangement joins TRBV2 to TRBJ2-7; 7 nucleotides agree with TRBD1. Unmatched junction bases numbered 9, after V lost 4 bases and J lost 6 bases. The CDR3 sequence is 14 residues long. Germline values: CDR1 SNHLY, CDR2 FYNNEI. The CDR3 sequence is CASSVRQGYSEQYF. DNA of the CDR3: TGTGCCAGCAGTGTTCGACAGGGATATAGCGAGCAGTACTTC.